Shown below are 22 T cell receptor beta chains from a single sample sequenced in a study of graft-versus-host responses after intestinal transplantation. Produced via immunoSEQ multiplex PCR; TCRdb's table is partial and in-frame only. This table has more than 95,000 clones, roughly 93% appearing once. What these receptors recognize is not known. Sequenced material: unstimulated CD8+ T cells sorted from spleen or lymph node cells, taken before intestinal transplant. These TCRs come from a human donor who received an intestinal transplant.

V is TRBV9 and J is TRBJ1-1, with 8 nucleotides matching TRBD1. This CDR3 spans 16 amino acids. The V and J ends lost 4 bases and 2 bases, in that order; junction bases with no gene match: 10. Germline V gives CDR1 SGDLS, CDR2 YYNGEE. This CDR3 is CASSFPPGQDNTEAFF. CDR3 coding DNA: TGTGCCAGCAGCTTCCCCCCGGGACAGGACAACACTGAAGCTTTCTTT.

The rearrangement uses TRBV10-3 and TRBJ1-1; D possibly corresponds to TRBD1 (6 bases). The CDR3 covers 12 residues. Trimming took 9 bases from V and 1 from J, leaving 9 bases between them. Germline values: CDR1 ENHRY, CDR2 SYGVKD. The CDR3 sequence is CAMGAPNTEAFF. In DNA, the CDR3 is TGTGCCATGGGGGCGCCGAACACTGAAGCTTTCTTT.

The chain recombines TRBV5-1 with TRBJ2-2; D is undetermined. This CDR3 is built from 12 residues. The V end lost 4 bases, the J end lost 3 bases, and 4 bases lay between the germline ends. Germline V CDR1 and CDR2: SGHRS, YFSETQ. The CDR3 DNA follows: TGCGCCAGCAGCCCAGACACCGGGGAGCTGTTTTTT. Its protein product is CASSPDTGELFF.

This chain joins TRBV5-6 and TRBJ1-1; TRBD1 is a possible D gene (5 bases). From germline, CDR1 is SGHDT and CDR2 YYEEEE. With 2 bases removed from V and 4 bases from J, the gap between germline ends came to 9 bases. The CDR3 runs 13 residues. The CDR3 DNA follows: TGTGCCAGCAGCTTTGAGGGGAGCACTGAAGCTTTCTTT. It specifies CASSFEGSTEAFF.

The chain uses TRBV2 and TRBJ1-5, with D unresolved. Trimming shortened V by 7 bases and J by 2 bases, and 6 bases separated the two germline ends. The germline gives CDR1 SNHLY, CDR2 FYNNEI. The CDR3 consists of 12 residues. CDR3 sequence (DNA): TGTGCCAGCAAGCGGGGCAATCAGCCCCAGCATTTT. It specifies CASKRGNQPQHF.

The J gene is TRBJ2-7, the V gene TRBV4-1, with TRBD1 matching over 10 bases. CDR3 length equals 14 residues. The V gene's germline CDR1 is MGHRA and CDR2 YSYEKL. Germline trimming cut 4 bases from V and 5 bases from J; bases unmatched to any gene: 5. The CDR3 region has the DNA TGCGCCAGCAGCCTTCGGACAGGGGGTGACGAGCAGTACTTC. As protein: CASSLRTGGDEQYF.

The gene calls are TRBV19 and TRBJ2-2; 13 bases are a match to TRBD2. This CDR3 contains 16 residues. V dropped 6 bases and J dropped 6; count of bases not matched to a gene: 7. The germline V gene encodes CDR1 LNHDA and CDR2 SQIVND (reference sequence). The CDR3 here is CASSPTSGGAPGELFF. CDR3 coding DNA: TGTGCCAGTAGCCCAACTAGCGGGGGGGCCCCCGGGGAGCTGTTTTTT.

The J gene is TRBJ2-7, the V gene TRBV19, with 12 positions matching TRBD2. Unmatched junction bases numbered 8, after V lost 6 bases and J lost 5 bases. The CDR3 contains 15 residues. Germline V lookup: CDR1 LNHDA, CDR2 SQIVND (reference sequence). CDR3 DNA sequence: TGTGCCAGTAGCCCCCTAGCGGGGGGGCCGGACGAGCAGTACTTC. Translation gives CASSPLAGGPDEQYF. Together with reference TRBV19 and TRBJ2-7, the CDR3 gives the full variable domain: DGGITQSPKYLFRKEGQNVTLSCEQNLNHDAMYWYRQDPGQGLRLIYYSQIVNDFQKGDIAEGYSVSREKKESFPLTVTSAQKNPTAFYLCASSPLAGGPDEQYFGPGTRLTVT.

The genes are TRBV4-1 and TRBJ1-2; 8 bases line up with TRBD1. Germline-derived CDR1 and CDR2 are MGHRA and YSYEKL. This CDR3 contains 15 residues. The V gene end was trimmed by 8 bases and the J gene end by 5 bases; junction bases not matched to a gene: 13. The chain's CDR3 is CASSLISGTGYGYTF. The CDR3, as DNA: TGCGCCAGCTCCTTGATTTCCGGGACAGGATATGGCTACACCTTC.

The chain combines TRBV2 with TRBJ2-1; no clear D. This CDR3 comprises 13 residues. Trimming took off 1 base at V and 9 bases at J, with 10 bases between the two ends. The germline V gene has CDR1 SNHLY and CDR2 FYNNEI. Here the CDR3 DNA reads TGTGCCAGCAGTGAAGGTGGGGATAGTGAGCAGTTCTTC. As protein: CASSEGGDSEQFF. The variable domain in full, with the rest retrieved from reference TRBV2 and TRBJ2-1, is EPEVTQTPSHQVTQMGQEVILRCVPISNHLYFYWYRQILGQKVEFLVSFYNNEISEKSEIFDDQFSVERPDGSNFTLKIRSTKLEDSAMYFCASSEGGDSEQFFGPGTRLTVL.

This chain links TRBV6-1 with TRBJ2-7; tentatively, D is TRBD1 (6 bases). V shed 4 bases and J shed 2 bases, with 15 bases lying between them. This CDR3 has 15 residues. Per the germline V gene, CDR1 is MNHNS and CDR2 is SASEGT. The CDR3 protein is CASSGGRTATYEQYF. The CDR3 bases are TGTGCCAGCAGTGGGGGAAGGACAGCAACCTACGAGCAGTACTTC.

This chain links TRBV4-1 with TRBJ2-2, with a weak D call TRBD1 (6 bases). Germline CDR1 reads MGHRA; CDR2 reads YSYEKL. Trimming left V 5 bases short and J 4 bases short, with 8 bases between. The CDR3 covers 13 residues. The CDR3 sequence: CASSLQGTGELFF. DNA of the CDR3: TGCGCCAGCAGCTTACAGGGCACCGGGGAGCTGTTTTTT.

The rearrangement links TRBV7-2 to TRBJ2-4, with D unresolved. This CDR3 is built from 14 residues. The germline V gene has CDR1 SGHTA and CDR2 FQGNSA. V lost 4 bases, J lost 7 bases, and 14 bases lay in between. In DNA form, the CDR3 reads TGTGCCAGCAGCTCTGGACCCTATCGGAACATTCAGTACTTC. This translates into CASSSGPYRNIQYF.

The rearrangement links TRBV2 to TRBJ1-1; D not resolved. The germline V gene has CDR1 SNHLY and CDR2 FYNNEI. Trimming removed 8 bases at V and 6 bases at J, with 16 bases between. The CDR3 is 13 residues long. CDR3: CASVKPEAPEAFF. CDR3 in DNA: TGTGCCAGCGTAAAACCCGAAGCCCCTGAAGCTTTCTTT.

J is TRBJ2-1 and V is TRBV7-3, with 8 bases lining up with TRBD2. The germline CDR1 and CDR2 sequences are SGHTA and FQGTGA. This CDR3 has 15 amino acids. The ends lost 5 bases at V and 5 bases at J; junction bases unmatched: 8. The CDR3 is CASSVSGVTDNEQFF. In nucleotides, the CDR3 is TGTGCCAGCAGCGTTAGCGGGGTAACGGACAATGAGCAGTTCTTC.

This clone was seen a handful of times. CDR3 bases: TGCGCCAGCGCTAGCGGGGCCCCCTACGAGCAGTACTTC. The encoded protein is CASASGAPYEQYF. The chain uses TRBV5-1 and TRBJ2-7, with 9 nucleotides matching TRBD2. This CDR3 comprises 13 residues. Trimming removed 7 bases from V and 2 bases from J; junction bases left unmatched: 4. Germline V lookup: CDR1 SGHRS, CDR2 YFSETQ.

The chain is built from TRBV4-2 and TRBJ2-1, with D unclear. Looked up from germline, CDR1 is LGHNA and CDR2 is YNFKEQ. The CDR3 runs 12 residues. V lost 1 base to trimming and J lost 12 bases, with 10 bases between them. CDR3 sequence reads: CASSQGALGQFF. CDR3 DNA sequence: TGTGCCAGCAGCCAAGGGGCTCTAGGGCAGTTCTTC.

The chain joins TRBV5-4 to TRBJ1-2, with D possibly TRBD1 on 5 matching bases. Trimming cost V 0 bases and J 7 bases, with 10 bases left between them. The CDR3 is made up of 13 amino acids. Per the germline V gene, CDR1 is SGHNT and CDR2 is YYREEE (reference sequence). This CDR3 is CASSLVFGGGYTF. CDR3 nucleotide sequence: TGTGCCAGCAGCTTGGTTTTCGGGGGTGGCTACACCTTC.

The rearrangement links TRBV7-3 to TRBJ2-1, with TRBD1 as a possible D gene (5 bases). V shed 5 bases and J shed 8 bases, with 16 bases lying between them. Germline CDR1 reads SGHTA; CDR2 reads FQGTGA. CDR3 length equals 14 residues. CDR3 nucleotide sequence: TGTGCCAGCAGCCCCAAACCAGGGTTTGATGAGCAGTTCTTC. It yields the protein CASSPKPGFDEQFF.

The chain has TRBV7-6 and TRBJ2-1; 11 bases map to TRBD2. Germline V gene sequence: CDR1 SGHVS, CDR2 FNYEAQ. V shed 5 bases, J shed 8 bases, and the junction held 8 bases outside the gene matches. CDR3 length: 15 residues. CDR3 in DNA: TGTGCCAGCAGCAGTAGCGGGGGGGCGGGGGATGAGCAGTTCTTC. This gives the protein CASSSSGGAGDEQFF. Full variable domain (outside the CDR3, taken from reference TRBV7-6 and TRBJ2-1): GAGVSQSPRYKVTKRGQDVALRCDPISGHVSLYWYRQALGQGPEFLTYFNYEAQQDKSGLPNDRFSAERPEGSISTLTIQRTEQRDSAMYRCASSSSGGAGDEQFFGPGTRLTVL.

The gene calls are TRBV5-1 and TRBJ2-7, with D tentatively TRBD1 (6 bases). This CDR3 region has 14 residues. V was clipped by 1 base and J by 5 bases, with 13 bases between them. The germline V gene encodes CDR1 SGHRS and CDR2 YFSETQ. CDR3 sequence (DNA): TGCGCCAGCAGCTTGACAGGGTTGACTCACGAGCAGTACTTC. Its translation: CASSLTGLTHEQYF.

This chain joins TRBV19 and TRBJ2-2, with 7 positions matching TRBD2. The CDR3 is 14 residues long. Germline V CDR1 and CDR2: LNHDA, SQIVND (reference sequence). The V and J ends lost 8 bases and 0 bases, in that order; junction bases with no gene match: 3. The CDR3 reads CASAGDPNTGELFF. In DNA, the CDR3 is TGTGCCAGTGCGGGGGACCCGAACACCGGGGAGCTGTTTTTT.